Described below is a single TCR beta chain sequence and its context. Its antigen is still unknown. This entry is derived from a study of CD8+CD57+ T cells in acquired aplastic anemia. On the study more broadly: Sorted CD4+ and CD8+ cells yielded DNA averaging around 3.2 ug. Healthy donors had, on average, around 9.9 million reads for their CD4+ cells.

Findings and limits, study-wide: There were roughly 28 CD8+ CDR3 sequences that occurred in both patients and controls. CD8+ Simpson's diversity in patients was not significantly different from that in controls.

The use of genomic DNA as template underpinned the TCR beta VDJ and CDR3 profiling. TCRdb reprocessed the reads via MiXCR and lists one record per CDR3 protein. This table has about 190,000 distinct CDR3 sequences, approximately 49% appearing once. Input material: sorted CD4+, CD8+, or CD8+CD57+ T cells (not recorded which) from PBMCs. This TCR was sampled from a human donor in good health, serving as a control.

CDR3 sequence reads: CASSFTGIGGNTIYF. As DNA, the CDR3 is TGTGCCAGCAGCTTTACAGGGATTGGTGGAAACACCATATATTTT. The chain carries TRBV7-9 and TRBJ1-3, with D possibly TRBD1 on 6 matching bases. Trimming took 3 bases from V and 3 from J, leaving 12 bases between them. The germline V gene has CDR1 SEHNR and CDR2 FQNEAQ (reference sequence). There are 15 residues in the CDR3.